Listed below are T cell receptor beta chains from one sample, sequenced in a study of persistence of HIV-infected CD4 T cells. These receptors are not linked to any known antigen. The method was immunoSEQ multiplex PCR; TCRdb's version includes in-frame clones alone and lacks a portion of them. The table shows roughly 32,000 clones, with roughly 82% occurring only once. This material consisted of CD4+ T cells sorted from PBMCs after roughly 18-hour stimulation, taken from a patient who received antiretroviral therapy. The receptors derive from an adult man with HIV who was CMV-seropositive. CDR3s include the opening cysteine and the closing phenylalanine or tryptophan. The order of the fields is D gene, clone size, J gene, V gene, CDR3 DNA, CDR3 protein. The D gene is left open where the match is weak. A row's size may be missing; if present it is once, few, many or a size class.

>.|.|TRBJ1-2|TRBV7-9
TGTGCCAGCAGCTTAGCTTTGGGGGGAACCTATGGCTACACCTTC
CASSLALGGTYGYTF
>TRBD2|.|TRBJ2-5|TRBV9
TGTGCCAGCAGCGTAGATAGCGGGGGGCTACAAGAGACCCAGTACTTC
CASSVDSGGLQETQYF
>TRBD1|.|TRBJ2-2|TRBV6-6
TGTGCCAGCAGCCCTCGACAGGGGCAGAACACCGGGGAGCTGTTTTTT
CASSPRQGQNTGELFF
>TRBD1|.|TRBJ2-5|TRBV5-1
TGCGCCAGCAGCTTCCAGGGGGATTCGGCAGAGACCCAGTACTTC
CASSFQGDSAETQYF
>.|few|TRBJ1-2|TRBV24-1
TGTGCCACCAGTGGGCGGTCTGAGGGGGGTAACTATGGCTACACCTTC
CATSGRSEGGNYGYTF
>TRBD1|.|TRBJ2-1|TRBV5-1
TGCGCCAGCAGCGACACAGGGGGCAACAATGAGCAGTTCTTC
CASSDTGGNNEQFF
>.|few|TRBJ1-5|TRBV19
TGTGCCAGTAGAGCCCAGGTCAATCAGCCCCAGCATTTT
CASRAQVNQPQHF
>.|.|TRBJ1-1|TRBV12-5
TGTGCTAGTGGTTTGGTAAGCAGGGGTGGCACTGAAGCTTTCTTT
CASGLVSRGGTEAFF
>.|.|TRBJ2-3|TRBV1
TGCACCAGCAGCCAAGGATTGCAGGGGGGAGTTACGGCGGGATACGAGGGCCGGTATTTT
CTSSQGLQGGVTAGYEGRYF
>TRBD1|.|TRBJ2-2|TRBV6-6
TGTGCCAGCAACAGGGGAAACACCGGGGAGCTGTTTTTT
CASNRGNTGELFF
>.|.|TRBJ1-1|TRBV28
TGTGCCAGTAGAGGACGGCCCGAAGCTTTCTTT
CASRGRPEAFF
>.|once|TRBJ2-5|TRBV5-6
TGTGCCAGCAGCTTGACAGGGAGGGGGCAAGAGACCCAGTACTTC
CASSLTGRGQETQYF
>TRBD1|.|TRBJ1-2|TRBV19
TGTGCCAGTACCCACACCCGGACAGGGGGTTTTGGCTACACCTTC
CASTHTRTGGFGYTF
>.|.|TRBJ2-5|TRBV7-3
TGTGCCAGCAGCTCTGGGTGGCAAGAGACCCAGTACTTC
CASSSGWQETQYF
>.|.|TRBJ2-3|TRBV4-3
TGCGCCAGCAGCCCACAGGTTAGCACAGATACGCAGTATTTT
CASSPQVSTDTQYF
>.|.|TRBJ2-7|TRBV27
TGTGCCAGCAGTTTAGACCCGAGCTCCTACGAGCAGTACTTC
CASSLDPSSYEQYF
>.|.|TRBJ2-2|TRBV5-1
TGCGCCAGCAGCTCGGACGGACCCACCGGGGAGCTGTTTTTT
CASSSDGPTGELFF
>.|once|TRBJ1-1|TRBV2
TGTGCCAGTGGGTACACTGAAGCTTTCTTT
CASGYTEAFF
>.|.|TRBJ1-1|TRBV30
TGTGCCTGGAGTTTGACAGGCTCGAACACTGAAGCTTTCTTT
CAWSLTGSNTEAFF
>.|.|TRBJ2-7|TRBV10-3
TGTGCCATCAGTGCTTGTGCAGGGTGCGAGCAGTACTTC
CAISACAGCEQYF
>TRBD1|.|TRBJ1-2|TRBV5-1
TGCGCCAGCAGCTACGGACAGGAGCATGGCTACACCTTC
CASSYGQEHGYTF
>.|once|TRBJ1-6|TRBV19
TGTGCCAGTAAATTCTCGAATTCACCCCTCCACTTT
CASKFSNSPLHF
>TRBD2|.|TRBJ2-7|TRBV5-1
TGCGCCAGCAGCGCGGGAGGGACAGCCTACGAGCAGTACTTC
CASSAGGTAYEQYF
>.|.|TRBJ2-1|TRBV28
TGTGCCAGCAGGCAGAGCCGGGAGCAGTTCTTC
CASRQSREQFF
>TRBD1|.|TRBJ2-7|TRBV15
TGTGCCACCAGCAGAGCCGGGACAGGGATTATCGAGCAGTACTTC
CATSRAGTGIIEQYF
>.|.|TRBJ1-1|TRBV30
TGTGCCTGGAGTGTGGGGCCCGGGGGCAACACTGAAGCTTTCTTT
CAWSVGPGGNTEAFF
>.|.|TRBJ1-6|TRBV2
TGTGCCAGCAGTGAAGGGGGTGATTCACCCCTCCACTTT
CASSEGGDSPLHF
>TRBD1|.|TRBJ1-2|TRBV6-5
TGTGCCAGCAGGGACAGGGGGCGAGTTGGCTACACCTTC
CASRDRGRVGYTF
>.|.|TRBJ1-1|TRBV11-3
TGTGCCAGCAGCCACAGGGAAAACACTGAAGCTTTCTTT
CASSHRENTEAFF
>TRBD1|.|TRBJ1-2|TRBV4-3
TGCGCCAGCAGCCAGGACCCCGGGACAGGGGACTATGGCTACACCTTC
CASSQDPGTGDYGYTF